The present entry profiles one T cell receptor beta chain with its context. The sample belongs to a study of blood T cell repertoires in COVID-19. Whole-study context: Samples representing acute and convalescent COVID-19 were sourced from the United States, Italy and Spain.

Trimming removed 1 base at V and 0 bases at J, with 7 bases between. Germline-derived CDR1 and CDR2 are LNHDA and SQIVND (reference sequence). The CDR3 sequence is 15 residues long. Participants, roughly 18 to 90 years old, spanned approximately 25 US areas. Grouping used clinical history reported by participants in a survey and questionnaire. Authors' data handling: Reference gene primer amplification gave estimated nucleated cell counts. Measured with immunoSEQ multiplex PCR; TCRdb has only the in-frame clones, and not every one. The DNA gave D and trimming, while V, J and clone size come from that table. Here the sample spans fewer than 250,000 clones, 80% being singletons.

The chain joins TRBV19 to TRBJ2-1; D ambiguous. The sequence was obtained from a woman between 35 and 50 years old with acute COVID-19. Input material: PBMCs or T cells enriched from blood (not recorded which). The CDR3 here is CASSIVPSSYNEQFF. The CDR3 coding sequence is TGTGCCAGTAGTATAGTTCCTAGCTCCTACAATGAGCAGTTCTTC.